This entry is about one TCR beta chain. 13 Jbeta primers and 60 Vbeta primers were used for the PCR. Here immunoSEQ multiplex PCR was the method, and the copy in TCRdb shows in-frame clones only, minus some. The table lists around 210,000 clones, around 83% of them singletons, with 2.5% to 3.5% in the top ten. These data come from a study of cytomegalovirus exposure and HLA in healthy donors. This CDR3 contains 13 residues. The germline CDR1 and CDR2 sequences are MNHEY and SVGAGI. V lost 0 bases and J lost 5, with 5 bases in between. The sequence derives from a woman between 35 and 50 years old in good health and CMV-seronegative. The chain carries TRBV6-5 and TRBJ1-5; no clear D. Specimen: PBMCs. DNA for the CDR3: TGTGCCAGCAGTTACTCGAACTATCAGCCCCAGCATTTT. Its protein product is CASSYSNYQPQHF.